This passage covers 31 T cell receptor beta chains from one sample sequenced in a study of T cell changes during pregnancy in multiple sclerosis. Only in-frame clones appear in the TCRdb table, and some are missing; sequencing was by immunoSEQ multiplex PCR. The repertoire holds 60,000 to 65,000 clones, about nine tenths seen once, with roughly 1.5% in the top ten. The sample was peripheral blood, taken in the second trimester of pregnancy. All receptors derive from a female donor with multiple sclerosis, enrolled in a pregnancy study.

The rearrangement links TRBV28 to TRBJ1-2; TRBD1 aligns across 7 bases. The CDR3 is made up of 14 amino acids. Germline V gives CDR1 MDHEN, CDR2 SYDVKM. The V gene end was trimmed by 10 bases and the J gene end by 5 bases; junction bases not matched to a gene: 13. CDR3 loop: CATADRQPLYGYTF. The DNA of the CDR3 is TGTGCCACCGCGGACAGGCAACCCCTGTATGGCTACACCTTC.

This chain joins TRBV11-2 and TRBJ2-1; 10 positions match TRBD2. Trimming cost V 1 base and J 9 bases; bases outside gene matches: 15. Germline CDR1 and CDR2: SGHAT and FQNNGV. This CDR3 contains 18 residues. The CDR3 DNA follows: TGTGCCAGCAGCTTAGTGTCACTAGCGGGAACCTCCCGGGGTGAGCAGTTCTTC. Translating gives CASSLVSLAGTSRGEQFF.

This chain links TRBV18 with TRBJ2-7; D is unclear. The germline V gene encodes CDR1 KGHSH and CDR2 LQKENI. V lost 0 bases and J 2 bases, leaving 8 bases between the germline ends. The CDR3 is 14 amino acids. CDR3 nucleotides: TGTGCCAGCTCACCACCGATCCCAGCCTACGAGCAGTACTTC. Its protein is CASSPPIPAYEQYF.

V and J are TRBV2 and TRBJ2-6; possibly TRBD2 for D (6 bases). This CDR3 is 14 amino acids long. The germline V gene has CDR1 SNHLY and CDR2 FYNNEI. Trimming shortened V by 8 bases and J by 4 bases, and 12 bases separated the two germline ends. CDR3 nucleotides: TGTGCCAGCCTTGGGGGGTACGGGGCCAACGTCCTGACTTTC. Protein product: CASLGGYGANVLTF.

V and J are TRBV6-5 and TRBJ2-7, with 10 bases fitting TRBD2. The length of the CDR3 is 16 residues. V dropped 0 bases and J dropped 7; count of bases not matched to a gene: 9. Germline loops: CDR1 MNHEY, CDR2 SVGAGI. In nucleotides, the CDR3 is TGTGCCAGCAGTTACTCGAGGCTAGCGGGAGATTGGGAGCAGTACTTC. Translated, it gives CASSYSRLAGDWEQYF.

The J gene is TRBJ2-1, the V gene TRBV6-1, with 7 bases matching TRBD1. Germline values: CDR1 MNHNS, CDR2 SASEGT. This CDR3 region has 18 residues. V was pared by 1 base and J by 1 base, with 10 bases of the junction left unmatched. The CDR3 region is CASSEGRGGPASYNEQFF. In DNA, the CDR3 is TGTGCCAGCAGTGAAGGACGAGGGGGCCCAGCGTCCTACAATGAGCAGTTCTTC.

This clone was seen only a few times. The V call is TRBV30, the J call TRBJ2-7; TRBD1 matches at 7 bases. CDR1 GTSNPN and CDR2 SVGIG come from the germline V gene (reference sequence). CDR3 size: 15 residues. V lost 1 base and J lost 6; bases outside the gene matches: 12. The CDR3: CAWSGDRRGVGEQYF. CDR3 in DNA: TGTGCCTGGAGTGGGGACAGAAGGGGAGTCGGCGAGCAGTACTTC.

The V call is TRBV27, the J call TRBJ1-5, with a tentative D call TRBD1 (5 bases). Trimming removed 5 bases from V and 7 bases from J, with 9 bases in between. This CDR3 contains 12 residues. Germline CDR1 is MNHEY and CDR2 is SMNVEV (reference sequence). The CDR3 DNA follows: TGTGCCAGCAGTCCCTGGACACAGCCCCAGCATTTT. As protein: CASSPWTQPQHF.

The CDR3 loop reads CAWSDWTGVGYGYTF. CDR3 nucleotide sequence: TGTGCCTGGAGTGACTGGACAGGGGTTGGCTATGGCTACACCTTC. The rearrangement uses TRBV30 and TRBJ1-2, with TRBD1 identical over 9 bases. The ends lost 1 base at V and 4 bases at J; junction bases unmatched: 7. CDR1 is GTSNPN, CDR2 SVGIG, per germline (reference sequence). CDR3 length: 15 amino acids.

V and J are TRBV18 and TRBJ1-1; 7 nucleotides match TRBD1. The CDR3 covers 14 residues. Trimming cost V 1 base and J 3 bases; bases outside gene matches: 2. Germline V gives CDR1 KGHSH, CDR2 LQKENI. CDR3 sequence (DNA): TGTGCCAGCTCACCACGACAGGGTCACACTGAAGCTTTCTTT. It translates to CASSPRQGHTEAFF. The entire variable domain, with the rest obtained from reference TRBV18 and TRBJ1-1, is as follows: NAGVMQNPRHLVRRRGQEARLRCSPMKGHSHVYWYRQLPEEGLKFMVYLQKENIIDESGMPKERFSAEFPKEGPSILRIQQVVRGDSAAYFCASSPRQGHTEAFFGQGTRLTVV.

This rearrangement joins TRBV28 to TRBJ2-7; D is unclear. Germline CDR1 and CDR2: MDHEN and SYDVKM. The CDR3 contains 15 residues. V was trimmed by 4 bases and J by 4 bases, leaving 17 bases between them. The CDR3 protein is CASSSGGLLEYEQYF. In nucleotides, the CDR3 is TGTGCCAGCAGTTCGGGTGGGTTGCTGGAGTACGAGCAGTACTTC.

The rearrangement uses TRBV19 and TRBJ1-1; D ambiguous. CDR1 is LNHDA, CDR2 SQIVND, per germline (reference sequence). Trimming cost V 3 bases and J 2 bases, with 13 bases left between them. The length of the CDR3 is 15 residues. The CDR3 reads CASSISGVQNTEAFF. In DNA form, the CDR3 reads TGTGCCAGTAGTATCAGCGGGGTCCAAAACACTGAAGCTTTCTTT.

The chain employs TRBV7-2 and TRBJ1-4, with 8 bases identical to TRBD1. V lost 6 bases to trimming and J lost 8 bases; unmatched junction nucleotides: 11. The CDR3 runs to 15 residues. From germline, CDR1 is SGHTA and CDR2 FQGNSA. The CDR3 sequence is CASRAGGARTEKLFF. CDR3 bases: TGTGCCAGCAGGGCAGGGGGCGCAAGAACCGAAAAACTGTTTTTT.

V and J are TRBV4-1 and TRBJ2-7; 7 bases line up with TRBD2. J gave up 2 bases and V 0 bases, and 4 bases lay outside the gene matches. Germline CDR1 and CDR2: MGHRA and YSYEKL. This CDR3 region has 15 residues. CDR3 coding DNA: TGCGCCAGCAGCCAAGATTCCAGCGGGGCCTACGAGCAGTACTTC. Amino acid sequence: CASSQDSSGAYEQYF.

This clone was found once. The V call is TRBV6-5, the J call TRBJ2-2; 7 bases are shared with TRBD2. Trimming cost V 8 bases and J 0 bases; bases outside gene matches: 3. This CDR3 contains 14 residues. The germline gives CDR1 MNHEY, CDR2 SVGAGI. CDR3 sequence: CASGRGPNTGELFF. CDR3 DNA: TGTGCCAGCGGGAGGGGCCCGAACACCGGGGAGCTGTTTTTT.

V usage is TRBV27 and J usage is TRBJ2-1; TRBD2 matches 7 bases. This CDR3 comprises 12 residues. The germline gives CDR1 MNHEY, CDR2 SMNVEV (reference sequence). The ends lost 5 bases at V and 6 bases at J; junction bases unmatched: 1. CDR3 DNA: TGTGCCAGCAGTGGCGGGAGCAATGAGCAGTTCTTC. This codes for CASSGGSNEQFF.

This chain uses TRBV7-6 with TRBJ1-4; D possibly corresponds to TRBD1 (5 bases). Germline values: CDR1 SGHVS, CDR2 FNYEAQ. The CDR3 consists of 21 residues. The V and J ends lost 1 base and 3 bases respectively, with 27 bases between them. CDR3 DNA: TGTGCCAGCAGCTTAGTGAGCGGGCAGCGGAGGGGAGCTGGGGCTAATGAAAAACTGTTTTTT. This encodes CASSLVSGQRRGAGANEKLFF.

The chain links TRBV5-1 to TRBJ2-3; 10 bases match TRBD2. Germline CDR1 and CDR2: SGHRS and YFSETQ. The ends lost 0 bases at V and 3 bases at J; junction bases unmatched: 10. The CDR3 spans 18 residues. This CDR3 is CASSLERSSGSLTDTQYF. In DNA, the CDR3 is TGCGCCAGCAGCTTGGAGCGTTCTAGCGGGAGCTTGACAGATACGCAGTATTTT.

The rearrangement uses TRBV2 and TRBJ1-2; TRBD1 aligns across 7 bases. The CDR3 totals 16 residues. Germline values: CDR1 SNHLY, CDR2 FYNNEI. The V segment lost 6 bases and the J segment 4 bases; nucleotides outside the gene matches: 14. The DNA of the CDR3 is TGTGCCAGCAGAGATACGGGACAGTCCAAGAGCTATGGCTACACCTTC. The encoded protein is CASRDTGQSKSYGYTF.

The genes are TRBV18 and TRBJ2-3, with a weak D call TRBD1 (5 bases). V dropped 4 bases and J dropped 4 bases, with 15 bases sitting between them. The CDR3 has 15 residues. In germline, CDR1 is KGHSH, CDR2 LQKENI. CDR3 bases: TGTGCCAGCTCACTCGCGCAGGGATTACCAGATACGCAGTATTTT. It encodes CASSLAQGLPDTQYF.

The CDR3 is CASSIVGTGRMGTEAFF. The CDR3 bases are TGTGCCAGTAGTATAGTGGGGACAGGGAGAATGGGCACTGAAGCTTTCTTT. The chain recombines TRBV19 with TRBJ1-1; 9 bases line up with TRBD1. Germline loops: CDR1 LNHDA, CDR2 SQIVND (reference sequence). CDR3 length: 17 residues. Trimming cost V 1 base and J 4 bases; bases outside gene matches: 10.

CDR3 sequence (DNA): TGTGCCATCAGAGCGGGAGAGGGAGATACGCAGTATTTT. Translated, it gives CAIRAGEGDTQYF. This sequence joins TRBV10-3 and TRBJ2-3; TRBD2 aligns across 8 bases. Germline V gene sequence: CDR1 ENHRY, CDR2 SYGVKD. V lost 6 bases and J lost 5; bases outside the gene matches: 4. The CDR3 loop spans 13 amino acids.

The rearrangement joins TRBV18 to TRBJ2-5; 11 nucleotides line up with TRBD1. The CDR3 totals 15 residues. Trimming removed 3 bases from V and 4 bases from J; junction bases left unmatched: 4. The germline V gene encodes CDR1 KGHSH and CDR2 LQKENI. For the CDR3, the DNA is TGTGCCAGCTCACCGGACAGGGGGCGAGTAGAGACCCAGTACTTC. Its translation is CASSPDRGRVETQYF.

This rearrangement joins TRBV6-5 to TRBJ2-3, with TRBD1 identical over 8 bases. This CDR3 is 14 amino acids long. Germline CDR1 and CDR2: MNHEY and SVGAGI. Trimming took 4 bases from V and 6 from J; bases not matched to a gene: 6. The chain's CDR3 is CASSWSRGPDTQYF. The CDR3 region has the DNA TGTGCCAGCAGTTGGTCCAGGGGGCCGGATACGCAGTATTTT.

V usage is TRBV6-6 and J usage is TRBJ2-1, with 11 bases matching TRBD2. From germline, CDR1 is MNHNY and CDR2 SVGAGI (reference sequence). This CDR3 region has 15 residues. The V and J ends lost 6 bases and 6 bases, in that order; junction bases with no gene match: 7. This CDR3 is CASRGTSGVRNEQFF. The CDR3 coding sequence is TGTGCCAGCAGGGGGACTAGCGGTGTCCGCAATGAGCAGTTCTTC.

V gene TRBV27 combines with J gene TRBJ2-2; 7 bases are shared with TRBD1. CDR1 is MNHEY, CDR2 SMNVEV, per germline (reference sequence). The CDR3 is 15 amino acids. Trimming took 8 bases from V and 0 from J; bases not matched to a gene: 6. The CDR3 nucleotides read TGTGCCAGCCGTCCGGGGACAGCGAACACCGGGGAGCTGTTTTTT. Protein product: CASRPGTANTGELFF.

V usage is TRBV5-4 and J usage is TRBJ1-1, with no clear D. Germline V CDR1 and CDR2: SGHNT, YYREEE (reference sequence). V lost 7 bases, J lost 0 bases, and 13 bases lay in between. The CDR3 consists of 14 residues. The CDR3 is CASRTHLVNTEAFF. CDR3 nucleotides: TGTGCCAGCCGAACACACCTTGTGAACACTGAAGCTTTCTTT.

This chain joins TRBV7-6 and TRBJ1-4, with 7 positions matching TRBD1. The CDR3 is made up of 15 amino acids. Germline V gene data show CDR1 as SGHVS and CDR2 as FNYEAQ. Losses at the gene ends were 6 bases for V and 5 bases for J; bases not matched to a gene: 9. For the CDR3, the DNA is TGTGCCAGCAGTCTCACCGCAGGGGGAAATGAAAAACTGTTTTTT. It translates to CASSLTAGGNEKLFF. The variable domain in full, completed from reference TRBV7-6 and TRBJ1-4, reads GAGVSQSPRYKVTKRGQDVALRCDPISGHVSLYWYRQALGQGPEFLTYFNYEAQQDKSGLPNDRFSAERPEGSISTLTIQRTEQRDSAMYRCASSLTAGGNEKLFFGSGTQLSVL.

The chain is built from TRBV7-2 and TRBJ2-3, with TRBD2 matching 11 bases. V was pared by 5 bases and J by 7 bases, with 14 bases of the junction left unmatched. CDR1 is SGHTA, CDR2 FQGNSA, per germline. The CDR3 length is 17 residues. CDR3 in DNA: TGTGCCAGCAGCCTAGGATCCGGGACTAGCGGTCCGAATACGCAGTATTTT. Its translation is CASSLGSGTSGPNTQYF.

The V gene is TRBV5-1, the J gene TRBJ1-1, with TRBD1 identical over 9 bases. Germline CDR1 SGHRS, CDR2 YFSETQ. This CDR3 comprises 16 residues. V trimming: 4 bases; J trimming: 1 base; junction bases outside the gene matches: 8. The CDR3, as DNA: TGCGCCAGCAGCCGGGACAGGGAAGGGGAGAACACTGAAGCTTTCTTT. Its protein is CASSRDREGENTEAFF.

The rearrangement joins TRBV7-3 to TRBJ2-5; TRBD1 matches at 7 bases. In germline, CDR1 is SGHTA, CDR2 FQGTGA. J lost 4 bases, V lost 5 bases, and 4 bases had no gene match. The CDR3 contains 13 residues. The CDR3 coding sequence is TGTGCCAGCAGCCGGACAGGCACAGAGACCCAGTACTTC. Protein sequence: CASSRTGTETQYF.